These 31 T cell receptor beta chains share one sample of origin, sequenced in a study of cytomegalovirus exposure and HLA in healthy donors. A multiplex PCR was run with 60 Vbeta primers and 13 Jbeta primers. Profiling relied on immunoSEQ multiplex PCR, and the TCRdb table lists in-frame clones only, not all of them. The table shows 55,000 to 80,000 clones, with roughly 76% occurring only once. The sequenced material came from PBMCs. The receptors were sampled from a man between 60 and 70 years old in good health and CMV-seropositive.

The chain carries TRBV4-1 and TRBJ2-7, with 12 positions matching TRBD1. Germline loops: CDR1 MGHRA, CDR2 YSYEKL. This CDR3 contains 15 residues. V lost 3 bases to trimming and J lost 5 bases; unmatched junction nucleotides: 5. The CDR3 coding sequence is TGCGCCAGCAGCCATTGGGGACAGGGGGCACACGAGCAGTACTTC. Translated: CASSHWGQGAHEQYF.

This clone was counted only a few times. This chain uses TRBV5-1 with TRBJ2-7, with 7 bases matching TRBD2. Per the germline V gene, CDR1 is SGHRS and CDR2 is YFSETQ. Trimming at V came to 0 bases and at J to 5 bases, leaving 5 bases not matched to a gene. The CDR3 sequence is 14 residues long. CDR3 DNA sequence: TGCGCCAGCAGCTTGGCCGGGGAGGGAGACGAGCAGTACTTC. It encodes CASSLAGEGDEQYF.

The CDR3 coding sequence is TGCAGCGTTGGGACAGGGAATCAGCCCCAGCATTTT. As protein: CSVGTGNQPQHF. The chain joins TRBV29-1 to TRBJ1-5; 8 nucleotides match TRBD1. Germline trimming cut 4 bases from V and 4 bases from J; bases unmatched to any gene: 0. CDR3 length: 12 residues. CDR1 and CDR2 (germline): SQVTM, ANQGSEA.

This rearrangement joins TRBV6-1 to TRBJ1-2, with no clear D. Trimming stripped 5 bases from V and 4 bases from J, with 17 bases between. This CDR3 is built from 15 residues. Germline CDR1 MNHNS, CDR2 SASEGT. Written as DNA, the CDR3 is TGTGCCAGCAGTCTTCAGGTGCCGAACTCCTATGGCTACACCTTC. The encoded protein is CASSLQVPNSYGYTF.

The V gene is TRBV6-5, the J gene TRBJ2-1; D is undetermined. The V gene lost 5 bases and the J gene lost 7 bases, with 15 bases spanning the gap. There are 14 residues in the CDR3. Per the germline V gene, CDR1 is MNHEY and CDR2 is SVGAGI. CDR3 sequence reads: CASSTPSLSNEQFF. CDR3 sequence (DNA): TGTGCCAGCAGTACCCCGAGTTTGTCGAATGAGCAGTTCTTC.

This chain joins TRBV5-1 and TRBJ2-5; 7 positions match TRBD1. The CDR3 totals 16 residues. V shed 4 bases and J 1 base; nucleotides not matched to a gene: 10. CDR1 is SGHRS, CDR2 YFSETQ, per germline. CDR3 loop: CASSPQRTGAQETQYF. As DNA, the CDR3 is TGCGCCAGCAGCCCCCAAAGGACAGGCGCCCAAGAGACCCAGTACTTC.

The genes are TRBV18 and TRBJ2-7; D perhaps matches TRBD1 (6 bases). The CDR3 runs 14 residues. Per germline, CDR1 KGHSH and CDR2 LQKENI. Trimming took off 3 bases at V and 3 bases at J, with 12 bases between the two ends. CDR3 in amino acids: CASSPGTPIYEQYF. The DNA for the CDR3 is TGTGCCAGCTCACCCGGGACACCGATCTACGAGCAGTACTTC.

This rearrangement joins TRBV7-6 to TRBJ2-3, with TRBD2 identical over 14 bases. The CDR3 runs to 16 residues. The junction had 2 bases not matched to a gene; V was cut back by 1 base and J by 5 bases. The germline CDR1 and CDR2 sequences are SGHVS and FNYEAQ. DNA for the CDR3: TGTGCCAGCAGCTTAGGGACTAGCGGGGGGAAAGATACGCAGTATTTT. Amino acid sequence: CASSLGTSGGKDTQYF.

This clone was detected once. The chain couples TRBV5-1 to TRBJ2-2; 7 bases fit TRBD1. Germline V gene sequence: CDR1 SGHRS, CDR2 YFSETQ. The J segment lost 3 bases and the V segment lost 7 bases, leaving 3 bases of the junction unmatched. The CDR3 has 13 residues. The CDR3, as DNA: TGCGCCAGCGGGACAGCGGACACCGGGGAGCTGTTTTTT. It translates to CASGTADTGELFF.

The chain has TRBV5-8 and TRBJ2-7; D gene ambiguous. Germline V gives CDR1 SGHTS, CDR2 YDEGEE. With 0 bases removed from V and 6 bases from J, the gap between germline ends came to 10 bases. This CDR3 has 13 residues. In nucleotides, the CDR3 is TGTGCCAGCAGCTTGGCCGGCGGCCGCGAGCAGTACTTC. This gives the protein CASSLAGGREQYF.

This clone appeared a few times. V is TRBV7-8 and J is TRBJ2-7; D is perhaps TRBD2 (6 bases). In germline, CDR1 is SGHVS, CDR2 FQNEAQ. CDR3 length: 12 residues. V dropped 5 bases and J dropped 3 bases, with 8 bases sitting between them. This CDR3 is CASSLDYYEQYF. For the CDR3, the DNA is TGTGCCAGCAGCCTGGACTACTACGAGCAGTACTTC.

The chain carries TRBV7-6 and TRBJ2-2; weak D call: TRBD2 (6 bases). Germline CDR1 SGHVS, CDR2 FNYEAQ. With 0 bases removed from V and 3 bases from J, the gap between germline ends came to 14 bases. This CDR3 contains 17 residues. The CDR3 protein is CASSLARRGADTGELFF. The DNA of the CDR3 is TGTGCCAGCAGCTTAGCGCGGCGGGGTGCTGACACCGGGGAGCTGTTTTTT. Together with reference TRBV7-6 and TRBJ2-2, the CDR3 gives the full variable domain: GAGVSQSPRYKVTKRGQDVALRCDPISGHVSLYWYRQALGQGPEFLTYFNYEAQQDKSGLPNDRFSAERPEGSISTLTIQRTEQRDSAMYRCASSLARRGADTGELFFGEGSRLTVL.

The chain employs TRBV6-4 and TRBJ2-7, with 14 bases that match TRBD2. The length of the CDR3 is 14 residues. The trim removed 5 bases at V and 6 bases at J, leaving 3 bases unmatched. Germline V gives CDR1 MRHNA, CDR2 SNTAGT. CDR3 in amino acids: CASSHGLAGGEQYF. The CDR3 region has the DNA TGTGCCAGCAGTCACGGACTAGCGGGAGGCGAGCAGTACTTC.

The sample holds a few counts of this clone. The V call is TRBV9, the J call TRBJ1-3; D is unclear. Germline V gives CDR1 SGDLS, CDR2 YYNGEE. Trimming left V 3 bases short and J 4 bases short, with 14 bases between. This CDR3 spans 15 amino acids. The CDR3 reads CASSALDGKGNTIYF. In DNA form, the CDR3 reads TGTGCCAGCAGCGCTCTCGACGGGAAGGGAAACACCATATATTTT.

The chain combines TRBV4-2 with TRBJ1-1; D gene unclear. Trimming removed 5 bases at V and 1 base at J, with 14 bases between. The germline V gene encodes CDR1 LGHNA and CDR2 YNFKEQ. The CDR3 covers 15 residues. This chain's CDR3 is CASSVLGPTNTEAFF. CDR3 in DNA: TGTGCCAGCAGCGTACTAGGACCGACGAACACTGAAGCTTTCTTT.

This clone was counted a few times. V is TRBV10-1 and J is TRBJ2-1, with 9 positions matching TRBD2. This CDR3 is 14 amino acids long. V lost 4 bases, J lost 10 bases, and 8 bases stayed unmatched. Germline V gene data show CDR1 as WNHNN and CDR2 as SYGVQD (reference sequence). CDR3 DNA sequence: TGCGCCAGCAGTGGGCCTAGCGGGATGGGGGAGCAGTTCTTC. As protein: CASSGPSGMGEQFF.

The CDR3 protein is CASSESGANVLTF. The CDR3 DNA reads TGTGCCAGCTCCGAGTCTGGGGCCAACGTCCTGACTTTC. The rearrangement joins TRBV18 to TRBJ2-6; D is undetermined. CDR3 length: 13 amino acids. With 6 bases removed from V and 1 base from J, the gap between germline ends came to 4 bases. CDR1 is KGHSH and CDR2 is LQKENI in the germline V gene. The whole variable domain, filled in from reference TRBV18 and TRBJ2-6, reads NAGVMQNPRHLVRRRGQEARLRCSPMKGHSHVYWYRQLPEEGLKFMVYLQKENIIDESGMPKERFSAEFPKEGPSILRIQQVVRGDSAAYFCASSESGANVLTFGAGSRLTVL.

The rearrangement joins TRBV5-1 to TRBJ2-7; TRBD2 is a possible D gene (6 bases). The CDR3 has 16 amino acids. V lost 4 bases and J lost 3, with 20 bases in between. The germline V gene has CDR1 SGHRS and CDR2 YFSETQ. The CDR3 DNA reads as TGCGCCAGCAGCGTGCGGGACTCCCCTGCGATCTACGAGCAGTACTTC. Residues: CASSVRDSPAIYEQYF.

This clone was counted a few times. The chain employs TRBV5-8 and TRBJ2-2; D is ambiguous. The CDR3 totals 14 residues. Trimming shortened V by 1 base and J by 0 bases, and 4 bases separated the two germline ends. Germline CDR1 is SGHTS and CDR2 is YDEGEE. CDR3 DNA: TGTGCCAGCAGCTTGTATACGAACACCGGGGAGCTGTTTTTT. Protein product: CASSLYTNTGELFF.

Only one count was recorded for this clone. The J gene is TRBJ1-1, the V gene TRBV2, with D possibly matching TRBD1 (6 bases). V was shortened by 5 bases and J by 3 bases, with 22 bases between the two germline ends. CDR1 and CDR2 (germline): SNHLY, FYNNEI. The CDR3 loop spans 17 amino acids. CDR3 amino acids: CASSPTNTGRGDTEAFF. CDR3 nucleotide sequence: TGTGCCAGCAGTCCTACCAACACAGGGCGAGGGGACACTGAAGCTTTCTTT. Full variable domain (outside the CDR3, taken from reference TRBV2 and TRBJ1-1): EPEVTQTPSHQVTQMGQEVILRCVPISNHLYFYWYRQILGQKVEFLVSFYNNEISEKSEIFDDQFSVERPDGSNFTLKIRSTKLEDSAMYFCASSPTNTGRGDTEAFFGQGTRLTVV.

The rearrangement joins TRBV11-2 to TRBJ2-2, with D tentatively TRBD2 (5 bases). The germline V gene has CDR1 SGHAT and CDR2 FQNNGV. Trimming pared 4 bases from V and 4 bases from J, leaving 16 bases between. The CDR3 runs to 16 residues. This CDR3 reads CASSSAALRGTGELFF. CDR3 nucleotides: TGTGCCAGCAGCTCAGCGGCCCTAAGAGGCACCGGGGAGCTGTTTTTT.

The chain uses TRBV5-1 and TRBJ2-5; D is unclear. This CDR3 spans 11 amino acids. Germline lookup yields CDR1 SGHRS and CDR2 YFSETQ. The ends were cut back, 4 bases at V and 3 bases at J, with 4 bases in the middle. The CDR3 sequence: CASSEEETQYF. Written as DNA, the CDR3 is TGCGCCAGCAGCGAGGAAGAGACCCAGTACTTC.

This sequence joins TRBV5-1 and TRBJ2-7; 11 nucleotides line up with TRBD2. Trimming took 3 bases from V and 0 from J; bases not matched to a gene: 11. The CDR3 is 18 residues long. CDR1 is SGHRS, CDR2 YFSETQ, per germline. CDR3 loop: CASSYASGGYISSYEQYF. The CDR3, as DNA: TGCGCCAGCAGCTATGCTAGCGGGGGGTATATATCCTCCTACGAGCAGTACTTC.

The sample holds a few counts of this clone. The chain uses TRBV4-2 and TRBJ2-3, with 8 bases matching TRBD2. V lost 3 bases and J lost 4; bases outside the gene matches: 12. CDR3 length: 17 amino acids. Per germline, CDR1 LGHNA and CDR2 YNFKEQ. The CDR3 region is CASSHGGSGGPSDTQYF. Here the CDR3 DNA reads TGTGCCAGCAGCCACGGGGGGAGCGGGGGTCCGTCAGATACGCAGTATTTT.

In this sample, this clone turned up a few times. The genes are TRBV4-2 and TRBJ1-1; D gene unclear. This CDR3 contains 14 residues. Germline V gene data show CDR1 as LGHNA and CDR2 as YNFKEQ. V was cut by 1 base and J by 1 base, with 7 bases left in between. The CDR3: CASSQGAKNTEAFF. The CDR3 DNA follows: TGTGCCAGCAGCCAAGGGGCAAAGAACACTGAAGCTTTCTTT.

The V and J genes are TRBV6-1 and TRBJ2-3; D perhaps matches TRBD2 (6 bases). Looked up from germline, CDR1 is MNHNS and CDR2 is SASEGT. This CDR3 contains 12 residues. Trimming cost V 2 bases and J 12 bases, with 12 bases left between them. The CDR3 here is CASSEPWGGQYF. CDR3 in DNA: TGTGCCAGCAGTGAACCTTGGGGAGGCCAGTATTTT.

This chain uses TRBV7-9 with TRBJ2-1, with D perhaps TRBD2 (6 bases). There are 13 residues in the CDR3. Per germline, CDR1 SEHNR and CDR2 FQNEAQ (reference sequence). V dropped 5 bases and J dropped 9 bases, with 14 bases sitting between them. CDR3 loop: CASSPSGGIEQFF. The CDR3 DNA sequence: TGTGCCAGCAGCCCAAGCGGAGGGATTGAGCAGTTCTTC.

The rearrangement uses TRBV5-1 and TRBJ2-3, with 7 bases aligning to TRBD2. The trim removed 0 bases at V and 3 bases at J, leaving 1 base unmatched. This CDR3 is built from 14 residues. Germline loops: CDR1 SGHRS, CDR2 YFSETQ. Written as DNA, the CDR3 is TGCGCCAGCAGCTTGGTGCGGGGGACAGATACGCAGTATTTT. Protein sequence: CASSLVRGTDTQYF.

The genes are TRBV7-9 and TRBJ1-4; 7 nucleotides line up with TRBD1. V trimming: 9 bases; J trimming: 8 bases; junction bases outside the gene matches: 9. The CDR3 is 13 amino acids. The germline V gene has CDR1 SEHNR and CDR2 FQNEAQ (reference sequence). The CDR3 is CASSGTEDEKLFF. The DNA for the CDR3 is TGTGCCAGTTCCGGGACAGAGGACGAAAAACTGTTTTTT. The variable domain in full, completed from reference TRBV7-9 and TRBJ1-4, reads DTGVSQNPRHKITKRGQNVTFRCDPISEHNRLYWYRQTLGQGPEFLTYFQNEAQLEKSRLLSDRFSAERPKGSFSTLEIQRTEQGDSAMYLCASSGTEDEKLFFGSGTQLSVL.

The gene calls are TRBV7-6 and TRBJ2-3; D may be TRBD1 (6 bases). The ends were cut back, 5 bases at V and 11 bases at J, with 17 bases in the middle. The germline V gene encodes CDR1 SGHVS and CDR2 FNYEAQ. The CDR3 loop spans 13 amino acids. The DNA for the CDR3 is TGTGCCAGCAGCGCGCTACATCAGGGGAAGCAGTATTTT. Protein: CASSALHQGKQYF.

The rearrangement uses TRBV7-2 and TRBJ1-1; 7 bases are shared with TRBD1. Per germline, CDR1 SGHTA and CDR2 FQGNSA. V lost 6 bases to trimming and J lost 5 bases; unmatched junction nucleotides: 6. The CDR3 contains 13 residues. This chain's CDR3 is CASSHTGVTEAFF. As DNA, the CDR3 is TGTGCCAGCAGTCATACAGGGGTGACTGAAGCTTTCTTT.